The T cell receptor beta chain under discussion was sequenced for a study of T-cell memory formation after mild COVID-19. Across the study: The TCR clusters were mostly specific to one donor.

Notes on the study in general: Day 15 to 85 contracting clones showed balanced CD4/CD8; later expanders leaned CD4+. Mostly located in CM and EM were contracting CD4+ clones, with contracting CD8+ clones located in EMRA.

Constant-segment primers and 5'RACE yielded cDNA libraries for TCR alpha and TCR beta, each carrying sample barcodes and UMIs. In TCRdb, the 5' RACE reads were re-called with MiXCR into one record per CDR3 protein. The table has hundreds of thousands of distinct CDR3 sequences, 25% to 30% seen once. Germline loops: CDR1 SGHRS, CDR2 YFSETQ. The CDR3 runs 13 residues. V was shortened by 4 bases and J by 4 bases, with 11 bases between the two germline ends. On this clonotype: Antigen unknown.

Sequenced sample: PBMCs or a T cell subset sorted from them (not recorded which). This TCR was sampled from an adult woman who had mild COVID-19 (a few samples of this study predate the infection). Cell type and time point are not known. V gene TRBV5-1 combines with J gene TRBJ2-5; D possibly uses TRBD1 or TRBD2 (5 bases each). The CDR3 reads CASSKGSRETQYF. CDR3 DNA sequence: TGCGCCAGCAGCAAGGGGAGTCGAGAGACCCAGTACTTC.